These 2 T cell receptor beta chains share one sample of origin, sequenced in a study of blood T cell repertoires in COVID-19. Sequencing was performed with immunoSEQ multiplex PCR; in TCRdb, only in-frame clones are kept and a portion is missing. The data hold approximately 76,000 clones, with 88% observed a single time. What was sequenced was peripheral blood. All receptors come from a human donor in a cohort sampled during active COVID-19.

This clone has just one count. The genes are TRBV2 and TRBJ2-1; 7 positions match TRBD2. Germline CDR1 SNHLY, CDR2 FYNNEI. With V trimmed by 10 bases and J by 2 bases, 8 bases remained unmatched. The CDR3 spans 14 residues. The CDR3 here is CATRSGATYNEQFF. The DNA for the CDR3 is TGTGCCACTCGAAGCGGGGCCACCTACAATGAGCAGTTCTTC.

This rearrangement joins TRBV25-1 to TRBJ2-1, with 7 bases matching TRBD2. Germline V gives CDR1 MGHDK, CDR2 SYGVNS. The V and J ends lost 0 bases and 6 bases, in that order; junction bases with no gene match: 8. The CDR3 sequence is 16 residues long. The CDR3 sequence is CASSEYGTSESNEQFF. The CDR3 DNA reads TGTGCCAGCAGTGAATATGGCACTAGCGAAAGCAATGAGCAGTTCTTC. Using reference TRBV25-1 and TRBJ2-1 for the parts outside the CDR3, the full variable domain is EADIYQTPRYLVIGTGKKITLECSQTMGHDKMYWYQQDPGMELHLIHYSYGVNSTEKGDLSSESTVSRIRTEHFPLTLESARPSHTSQYLCASSEYGTSESNEQFFGPGTRLTVL.